The present T cell receptor beta chain was sequenced within a study of T cell changes during pregnancy in multiple sclerosis. CDR3 size: 15 residues. Losses at the gene ends were 6 bases for V and 0 bases for J; bases not matched to a gene: 4. CDR1 is LNHDA, CDR2 SQIVND, per germline (reference sequence). The method was immunoSEQ multiplex PCR; TCRdb's version includes in-frame clones alone and lacks a portion of them. Of about 64,000 clones in the sample, around 91% were seen once. The specimen was peripheral blood, collected in the second trimester of pregnancy. This TCR derives from a female donor in good health, enrolled as a control in a pregnancy study. V usage is TRBV19 and J usage is TRBJ2-1, with 8 bases lining up with TRBD1. CDR3 bases: TGTGCCAGTAGGCTGGACAGGGCCTCCTACAATGAGCAGTTCTTC. Residues: CASRLDRASYNEQFF. Combining the CDR3 with reference TRBV19 and TRBJ2-1 gives the whole variable domain DGGITQSPKYLFRKEGQNVTLSCEQNLNHDAMYWYRQDPGQGLRLIYYSQIVNDFQKGDIAEGYSVSREKKESFPLTVTSAQKNPTAFYLCASRLDRASYNEQFFGPGTRLTVL.